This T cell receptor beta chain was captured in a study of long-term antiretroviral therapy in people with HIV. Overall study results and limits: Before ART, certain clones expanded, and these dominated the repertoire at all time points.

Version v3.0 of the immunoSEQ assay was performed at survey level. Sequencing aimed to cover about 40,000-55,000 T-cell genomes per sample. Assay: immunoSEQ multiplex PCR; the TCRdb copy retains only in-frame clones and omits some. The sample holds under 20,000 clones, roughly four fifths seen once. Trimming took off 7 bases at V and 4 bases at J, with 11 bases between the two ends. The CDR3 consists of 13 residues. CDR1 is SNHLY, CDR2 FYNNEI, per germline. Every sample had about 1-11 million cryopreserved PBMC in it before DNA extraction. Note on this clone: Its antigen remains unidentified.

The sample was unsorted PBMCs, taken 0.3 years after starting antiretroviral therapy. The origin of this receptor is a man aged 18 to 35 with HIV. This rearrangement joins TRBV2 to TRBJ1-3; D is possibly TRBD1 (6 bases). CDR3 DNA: TGTGCCAGCAAGGGGGACGTCGGAAACACCATATATTTT. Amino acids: CASKGDVGNTIYF.